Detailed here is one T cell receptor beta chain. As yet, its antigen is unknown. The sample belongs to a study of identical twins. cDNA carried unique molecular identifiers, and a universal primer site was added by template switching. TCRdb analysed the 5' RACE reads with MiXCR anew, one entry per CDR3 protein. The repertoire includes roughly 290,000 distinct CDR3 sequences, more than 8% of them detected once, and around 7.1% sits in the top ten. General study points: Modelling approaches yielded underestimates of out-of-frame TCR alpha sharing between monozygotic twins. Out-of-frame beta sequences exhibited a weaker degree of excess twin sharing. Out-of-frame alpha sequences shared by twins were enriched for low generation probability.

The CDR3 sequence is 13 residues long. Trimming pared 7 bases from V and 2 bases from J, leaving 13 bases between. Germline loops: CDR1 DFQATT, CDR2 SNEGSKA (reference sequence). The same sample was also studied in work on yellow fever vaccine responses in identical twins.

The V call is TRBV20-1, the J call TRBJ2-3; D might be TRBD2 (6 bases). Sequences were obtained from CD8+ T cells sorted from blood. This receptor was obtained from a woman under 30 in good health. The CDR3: CSVREVNTDTQYF. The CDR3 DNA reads TGCAGTGTCAGGGAGGTGAACACAGATACGCAGTATTTT.